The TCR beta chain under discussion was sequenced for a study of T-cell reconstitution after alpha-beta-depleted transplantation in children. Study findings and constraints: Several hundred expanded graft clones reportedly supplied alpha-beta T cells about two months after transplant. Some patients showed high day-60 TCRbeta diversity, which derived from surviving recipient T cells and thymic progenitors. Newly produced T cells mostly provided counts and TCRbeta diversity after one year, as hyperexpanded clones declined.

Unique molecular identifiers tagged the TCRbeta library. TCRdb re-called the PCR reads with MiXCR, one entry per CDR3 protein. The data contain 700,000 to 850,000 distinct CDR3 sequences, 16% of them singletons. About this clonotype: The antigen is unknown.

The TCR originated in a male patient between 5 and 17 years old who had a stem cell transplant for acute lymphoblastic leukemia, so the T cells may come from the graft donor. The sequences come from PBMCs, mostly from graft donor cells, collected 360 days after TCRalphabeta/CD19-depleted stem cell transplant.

CDR3 sequence (DNA): TGTGCCAGCAGCTTTGGGACAGGGCTATCAGATACGCAGTATTTT. Its translation is CASSFGTGLSDTQYF. This chain uses TRBV7-3 with TRBJ2-3; 9 bases match TRBD1. CDR3 size: 15 residues. With V trimmed by 3 bases and J by 4 bases, 5 bases remained unmatched. CDR1 and CDR2 (germline): SGHTA, FQGTGA.